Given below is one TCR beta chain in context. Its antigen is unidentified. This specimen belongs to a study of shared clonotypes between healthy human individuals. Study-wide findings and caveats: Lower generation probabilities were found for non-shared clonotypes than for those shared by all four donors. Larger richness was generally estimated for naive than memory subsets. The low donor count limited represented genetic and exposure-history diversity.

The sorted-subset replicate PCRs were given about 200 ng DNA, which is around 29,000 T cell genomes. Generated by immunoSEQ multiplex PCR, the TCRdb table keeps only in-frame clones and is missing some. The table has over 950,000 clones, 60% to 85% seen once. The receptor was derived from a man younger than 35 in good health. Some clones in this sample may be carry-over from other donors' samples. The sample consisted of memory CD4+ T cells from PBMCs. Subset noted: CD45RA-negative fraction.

This chain's CDR3 is CASSLAGAGEETQYF. CDR3 sequence (DNA): TGTGCCAGCAGCTTGGCCGGGGCGGGAGAAGAGACCCAGTACTTC. The rearrangement joins TRBV5-8 to TRBJ2-5, with 7 bases identical to TRBD2. The germline V gene encodes CDR1 SGHTS and CDR2 YDEGEE. This CDR3 contains 15 residues. V lost 0 bases to trimming and J lost 3 bases; unmatched junction nucleotides: 5. The full variable domain, rest sourced from reference TRBV5-8 and TRBJ2-5, is EAGVTQSPTHLIKTRGQQATLRCSPISGHTSVYWYQQALGLGLQFLLWYDEGEERNRGNFPPRFSGRQFPNYSSELNVNALELEDSALYLCASSLAGAGEETQYFGPGTRLLVL.